The next 5 T cell receptor beta chains were all read from a single sample in a study of T cell responses to AZD1222 COVID-19 vaccine. Clones were read by immunoSEQ multiplex PCR, and TCRdb kept only the in-frame ones, dropping some. This sample yields about 150,000 clones, of which 70% to 90% are seen a single time; more than 5.5% belongs to the top ten. The material was peripheral blood, obtained on day 0 of MenACWY control vaccination. The receptors were gathered from an adult in good health.

This chain uses TRBV7-6 with TRBJ2-7; D is undetermined. The V gene lost 2 bases and the J gene lost 0 bases, with 8 bases spanning the gap. The CDR3 loop spans 14 amino acids. Germline CDR1 is SGHVS and CDR2 is FNYEAQ. CDR3 sequence: CASSLKPTSYEQYV. CDR3 DNA: TGTGCCAGCAGCTTAAAACCCACCTCCTACGAGCAGTACGTC.

This clone has more than one count but fewer than ten. The CDR3 nucleotides read TGTGCCAGCAGCCAGGGCGCTAGCTCTGTCGCGGACACCGGGGAGCTGTTTTTT. Translated: CASSQGASSVADTGELFF. The V call is TRBV7-9, the J call TRBJ2-2; D may match TRBD1 or TRBD2 (5 bases each). The V end was cut by 5 bases, the J end by 3 bases, with 22 bases between. CDR3 length: 18 residues. CDR1 is SEHNR, CDR2 FQNEAQ, per germline (reference sequence).

In this sample, this clone turned up once. The chain is built from TRBV16 and TRBJ1-6, with D possibly TRBD1 on 5 matching bases. This CDR3 comprises 13 residues. V gave up 1 base and J gave up 15 bases, with 13 bases separating them. The V gene's germline CDR1 is KGHSY and CDR2 FQNENV. The CDR3 sequence: CASSQLQESDLHF. Here the CDR3 DNA reads TGTGCCAGCAGCCAATTACAGGAGTCAGACCTCCACTTT.

The chain uses TRBV15 and TRBJ1-5; 11 nucleotides match TRBD1. The junction had 6 bases not matched to a gene; V was cut back by 2 bases and J by 6 bases. CDR1 is LNHNV, CDR2 YYDKDF, per germline (reference sequence). This CDR3 has 16 amino acids. The CDR3 reads CATSRSGQGAAQPQHF. For the CDR3, the DNA is TGTGCCACCAGCAGATCTGGACAGGGGGCGGCTCAGCCCCAGCATTTT.

This rearrangement joins TRBV5-4 to TRBJ2-7, with 10 bases that match TRBD1. This CDR3 spans 14 amino acids. Germline trimming cut 3 bases from V and 3 bases from J; bases unmatched to any gene: 3. Germline CDR1 reads SGHNT; CDR2 reads YYREEE (reference sequence). The CDR3 region has the DNA TGTGCCAGCAGCTCCGGGACAGGGGTCTACGAGCAGTACTTC. Encoded protein: CASSSGTGVYEQYF.